This entry lists 20 T cell receptor beta chains sequenced from one sample in a study of blood T cells in healthy people across ages. A J-beta primer mix and a sample-barcoded 5' primer were used in a second PCR of roughly 7 to 12 cycles. In TCRdb, the 5' RACE reads were re-called with MiXCR into one record per CDR3 protein. The sample holds 800,000 or so distinct CDR3 sequences, under 80% seen once. Sequenced: blood. The receptors here all came from a man younger than 40 in good health.

CDR3 DNA sequence: TGTGCCAGCAGCCGGACTAGCGGGGATGGCAATGAGCAGTTCTTC. Its translation: CASSRTSGDGNEQFF. This sequence joins TRBV7-2 and TRBJ2-1, with 12 bases aligning to TRBD2. This CDR3 contains 15 residues. Germline assignment: CDR1 SGHTA and CDR2 FQGNSA. J lost 6 bases, V lost 5 bases, and 5 bases had no gene match.

This clonotype was detected only a few times. The chain has TRBV27 and TRBJ2-3, with unresolved D. V was shortened by 3 bases and J by 6 bases, with 16 bases between the two germline ends. The CDR3 extends over 15 amino acids. Germline V lookup: CDR1 MNHEY, CDR2 SMNVEV (reference sequence). The CDR3 loop reads CASSFVPNVGDTQYF. The CDR3 DNA is TGTGCCAGCAGTTTCGTTCCCAATGTGGGGGATACGCAGTATTTT.

This chain links TRBV28 with TRBJ2-7, with 11 nucleotides matching TRBD2. The CDR3 sequence is 15 residues long. The germline V gene has CDR1 MDHEN and CDR2 SYDVKM. V lost 5 bases to trimming and J lost 3 bases; unmatched junction nucleotides: 6. The CDR3 region is CASSLTSGTRYEQYF. DNA for the CDR3: TGTGCCAGCAGTCTGACTAGCGGGACACGCTACGAGCAGTACTTC.

This chain uses TRBV20-1 with TRBJ2-3; D is unresolved. The V gene lost 5 bases and the J gene lost 2 bases, with 14 bases spanning the gap. The CDR3 covers 14 residues. CDR1 is DFQATT and CDR2 is SNEGSKA in the germline V gene (reference sequence). This CDR3 is CSAPNTFPTDTQYF. The DNA of the CDR3 is TGCAGTGCTCCTAATACTTTCCCCACAGATACGCAGTATTTT.

About this clonotype: At one boundary the junction diverges from the germline segment, which might be a read error. The rearrangement uses TRBV10-3 and TRBJ1-5, with D hard to call. Germline-derived CDR1 and CDR2 are ENHRY and SYGVKD. CDR3 length: 14 amino acids. CDR3 sequence reads: CATSGEYSNQPQHF. The CDR3 DNA is TGTGCCACCAGTGGGGAGTATAGCAATCAGCCCCAGCATTTT.

The chain employs TRBV28 and TRBJ2-7; D may correspond to TRBD1 or TRBD2 (5 bases each). The CDR3 runs 17 residues. Trimming left V 5 bases short and J 0 bases short, with 20 bases between. Germline V gene lookup returns CDR1 MDHEN and CDR2 SYDVKM. The CDR3: CASSPWDGTEVSYEQYF. For the CDR3, the DNA is TGTGCCAGCAGTCCGTGGGATGGGACCGAAGTCTCCTACGAGCAGTACTTC.

The chain recombines TRBV5-1 with TRBJ2-5, with TRBD1 as a possible D gene (5 bases). With the DNA end fitting TRBJ2-7 better, the J assignment may be wrong. CDR1 is SGHRS, CDR2 YFSETQ, per germline. The CDR3 covers 15 residues. The CDR3 nucleotides read TGCGCCAGCAGCTTAGCTCTAACAGGAACCTGCGAGCAGTACTTC. This encodes CASSLALTGTCEQYF.

The chain joins TRBV27 to TRBJ2-5; tentatively, D is TRBD1 or TRBD2 (5 bases each). V lost 3 bases and J 5 bases, leaving 22 bases between the germline ends. Germline lookup yields CDR1 MNHEY and CDR2 SMNVEV (reference sequence). The CDR3 has 17 amino acids. Here the CDR3 DNA reads TGTGCCAGCAGTTTGGGCCGGAGCCATCCCGGGGCCGAGACCCAGTACTTC. This translates into CASSLGRSHPGAETQYF.

The chain is built from TRBV18 and TRBJ2-4; 7 nucleotides match TRBD1. The last part of the DNA fits TRBJ2-7 better; the J call may be wrong. This CDR3 spans 15 amino acids. The V gene's germline CDR1 is KGHSH and CDR2 LQKENI. CDR3 in DNA: TGTGCCAGCTCACCGAGTGAGGGGGCAGGCCACGAGCAGTACTTC. Translated: CASSPSEGAGHEQYF.

The chain links TRBV12-3 or TRBV12-4 to TRBJ2-3; TRBD2 agrees at 9 bases. The CDR3 sequence is 15 residues long. V lost 5 bases and J lost 3; bases outside the gene matches: 6. CDR3: CASSPASGVTDTQYF. The DNA of the CDR3 is TGTGCCAGCAGTCCGGCTAGCGGGGTTACAGATACGCAGTATTTT.

The V and J genes are TRBV7-2 and TRBJ1-2; D is uncertain. Germline values: CDR1 SGHTA, CDR2 FQGNSA. Trimming stripped 2 bases from V and 3 bases from J, with 7 bases between. The CDR3 runs to 13 residues. This CDR3 is CASSLQSYYGYTF. The CDR3 DNA sequence: TGTGCCAGCAGCTTACAGAGTTACTATGGCTACACCTTC. Full variable domain (missing parts from reference TRBV7-2 and TRBJ1-2): GAGVSQSPSNKVTEKGKDVELRCDPISGHTALYWYRQSLGQGLEFLIYFQGNSAPDKSGLPSDRFSAERTGGSVSTLTIQRTQQEDSAVYLCASSLQSYYGYTFGSGTRLTVV.

This clonotype was found a few times. The chain carries TRBV29-1 and TRBJ2-7; weak D call: TRBD2 (6 bases). The CDR3 extends over 14 amino acids. V shed 3 bases and J shed 1 base, with 13 bases lying between them. Germline V gene lookup returns CDR1 SQVTM and CDR2 ANQGSEA. CDR3 region: CSVEVAGRSYEQYF. The CDR3 bases are TGCAGCGTTGAGGTTGCGGGGCGGTCCTACGAGCAGTACTTC.

The chain employs TRBV10-3 and TRBJ2-1; D may match TRBD1 or TRBD2 (6 bases each). Germline V gene sequence: CDR1 ENHRY, CDR2 SYGVKD. The CDR3 length is 16 residues. V lost 3 bases to trimming and J lost 9 bases, with 21 bases between them. CDR3 region: CAISDSGAAYLLEQFF. CDR3 bases: TGTGCCATCAGTGACTCGGGGGCAGCTTATTTACTTGAGCAGTTCTTC.

The chain joins TRBV3-1 to TRBJ1-2; TRBD1 might be the D (6 bases). Trimming shortened V by 1 base and J by 5 bases, and 26 bases separated the two germline ends. The CDR3 is 19 residues long. Germline CDR1 is LGHDT and CDR2 is YNNKEL (reference sequence). CDR3 protein: CASSQGFFGGRFPIYGYTF. DNA for the CDR3: TGTGCCAGCAGCCAAGGTTTCTTCGGGGGGCGCTTCCCGATTTATGGCTACACCTTC.

As concerns this clonotype: One junction end does not reproduce the germline sequence, and a read error may be involved. In nucleotides, the CDR3 is TGTGCCAGCAGCTACACTGGGACAAACTACAACGAGCAGTTCTTC. Translation gives CASSYTGTNYNEQFF. The chain uses TRBV12-3 or TRBV12-4 and TRBJ2-1, with D tentatively TRBD1 (6 bases). The CDR3 has 15 amino acids.

The rearrangement links TRBV28 to TRBJ1-4, with unresolved D. This CDR3 contains 15 residues. Germline V gives CDR1 MDHEN, CDR2 SYDVKM. Trimming left V 4 bases short and J 0 bases short, with 9 bases between. CDR3 in DNA: TGTGCCAGCAGTTCCTGGGCTGCAACTAATGAAAAACTGTTTTTT. Amino acids: CASSSWAATNEKLFF.

For this clonotype: The germline gene is not matched at one end of the junction; a read error may be the cause. The chain couples TRBV28 to TRBJ2-7; D gene unclear. CDR1 and CDR2 from the germline V gene are MDHEN and SYDVKM. The CDR3 is made up of 11 amino acids. The CDR3 spells CASWVGYEQYF. As DNA, the CDR3 is TGTGCCAGTTGGGTGGGTTACGAACAGTACTTC.

The chain recombines TRBV5-5 with TRBJ2-5; tentative D call: TRBD1 (5 bases). The CDR3 sequence is 14 residues long. Trimming cost V 2 bases and J 2 bases, with 10 bases left between them. Germline CDR1 is SGHKS and CDR2 is YYEKEE (reference sequence). The CDR3 loop reads CASSFRDRQETQYF. CDR3 DNA sequence: TGTGCCAGCAGCTTTCGAGACAGACAAGAGACCCAGTACTTC.

Only one count was recorded for this clonotype. The germline gene is not matched at one end of the junction; a read error may be the cause. This chain links TRBV7-2 with TRBJ2-1; D is possibly TRBD2 (6 bases). The CDR3 is 14 residues long. Per germline, CDR1 SGHTA and CDR2 FQGNSA. Here the CDR3 reads CASSFDMEGNERYF. The CDR3 nucleotides are TGTGCCAGCAGCTTCGACATGGAGGGCAATGAGCGGTACTTC.

This clonotype was counted only a few times. V and J are TRBV3-1 and TRBJ1-5; D is perhaps TRBD1 (5 bases). The CDR3 has 15 residues. The germline V gene encodes CDR1 LGHDT and CDR2 YNNKEL (reference sequence). The V and J ends lost 0 bases and 3 bases respectively, with 9 bases between them. CDR3 nucleotides: TGTGCCAGCAGCCAAGATTTGACAGCCAATCAGCCCCAGCATTTT. Translation: CASSQDLTANQPQHF.